The TCR beta chain described here comes from a study of CD8+CD57+ T cells in acquired aplastic anemia. The wider study: Healthy donor sequencing depth: around 10 million CD4+, 11 million to 14 million CD8+ reads.

Genomic DNA constituted the template upon which TCR beta VDJ and CDR3 profiling was performed. MiXCR, run by TCRdb on the reads, gives a single entry per CDR3 protein. The table records fewer than 200,000 distinct CDR3 sequences, 60% to 70% of them present only once. The specimen was sorted CD4+, CD8+, or CD8+CD57+ T cells (not recorded which) from PBMCs. The receptor comes from a human donor in good health.

In nucleotides, the CDR3 is TGTGCCAGCAGCCGTTGGAGAGGGACTTCACCCCTCCACTTT. It translates to CASSRWRGTSPLHF. This chain connects TRBV7-2 to TRBJ1-6, with D tentatively TRBD1 (5 bases). The CDR3 is 14 residues long. Germline lookup yields CDR1 SGHTA and CDR2 FQGNSA. V was cut by 5 bases and J by 9 bases, with 14 bases left in between.